The rows below give T cell receptor beta chains drawn from one sample of a study of T cell responses to AZD1222 COVID-19 vaccine. This table comes from immunoSEQ multiplex PCR, and its TCRdb copy is limited to in-frame clones, with some not included. The sample has under 200,000 clones; around nine tenths are singletons. The sequenced sample was peripheral blood, obtained on day 0 of AZD1222 vaccination. Receptor source: an adult in good health. The CDR3 runs from the conserved cysteine through the conserved F or W. A D gene is named only where the DNA matches it firmly. Where a row states a size, it is once, few, many or the class of an expanded clone; other rows omit it.

d_gene: .
abundance: .
j_gene: TRBJ1-1
v_gene: TRBV6-5
CDR3aa: CASRATVNTEAFF
CDR3nt: TGTGCCAGCAGGGCGACAGTGAACACTGAAGCTTTCTTT

d_gene: TRBD2
abundance: medium-sized
j_gene: TRBJ2-7
v_gene: TRBV7-9
CDR3aa: CASRGSGASSYEQYF
CDR3nt: TGTGCCAGCAGGGGTAGCGGGGCTTCCTCCTACGAGCAGTACTTC

d_gene: TRBD1
abundance: .
j_gene: TRBJ2-7
v_gene: TRBV2
CDR3aa: CAVLRDRGPLEQYF
CDR3nt: TGTGCCGTCCTCCGGGACAGGGGACCCCTGGAGCAGTACTTC

d_gene: .
abundance: .
j_gene: TRBJ1-1
v_gene: TRBV7-8
CDR3aa: CASSFSTPLWARGNLAEAFF
CDR3nt: TGTGCCAGCAGCTTTTCCACCCCTCTTTGGGCCAGGGGAAATCTGGCTGAAGCTTTCTTT

d_gene: .
abundance: .
j_gene: TRBJ2-7
v_gene: TRBV14
CDR3aa: CASSESGTYYEQYF
CDR3nt: TGTGCCAGCAGCGAATCCGGGACTTACTACGAGCAGTACTTC

d_gene: .
abundance: .
j_gene: TRBJ1-5
v_gene: TRBV9
CDR3aa: CASSTGVTQPQHF
CDR3nt: TGTGCCAGCTCGACGGGGGTAACTCAGCCCCAGCATTTT

d_gene: .
abundance: .
j_gene: TRBJ2-6
v_gene: TRBV4-3
CDR3aa: CASSQEIGGLGSGANVLTF
CDR3nt: TGCGCCAGCAGCCAAGAGATCGGCGGGTTAGGCTCTGGGGCCAACGTCCTGACTTTC

d_gene: TRBD2
abundance: .
j_gene: TRBJ2-3
v_gene: TRBV4-2
CDR3aa: CASSQDLASGGDTQYF
CDR3nt: TGTGCCAGCAGCCAAGATCTGGCTAGCGGGGGAGATACGCAGTATTTT

d_gene: TRBD1
abundance: .
j_gene: TRBJ1-6
v_gene: TRBV27
CDR3aa: CASSSGTVPYSPLHF
CDR3nt: TGTGCCAGCAGTTCTGGGACAGTACCCTATTCACCCCTCCACTTT

d_gene: .
abundance: .
j_gene: TRBJ1-1
v_gene: TRBV2
CDR3aa: CASSPTEAFF
CDR3nt: TGTGCCAGCAGTCCCACTGAAGCTTTCTTT

d_gene: TRBD2
abundance: few
j_gene: TRBJ2-7
v_gene: TRBV27
CDR3aa: CASSSGGSLNEQYF
CDR3nt: TGTGCCAGCAGTTCCGGCGGGAGCTTAAACGAGCAGTACTTC

d_gene: .
abundance: once
j_gene: TRBJ1-5
v_gene: TRBV28
CDR3aa: CASSLRSGGIYRVSNQPQHF
CDR3nt: TGTGCCAGCAGTTTGCGATCCGGCGGTATTTATCGGGTCAGCAATCAGCCCCAGCATTTT

d_gene: .
abundance: .
j_gene: TRBJ1-1
v_gene: TRBV7-3
CDR3aa: CASSLTGTEGAFF
CDR3nt: TGTGCCAGCAGCTTAACTGGGACTGAAGGAGCTTTCTTT

d_gene: .
abundance: .
j_gene: TRBJ2-7
v_gene: TRBV5-5
CDR3aa: CASSPYDGVSYEQYF
CDR3nt: TGTGCCAGCAGCCCCTACGACGGGGTCTCCTACGAGCAGTACTTC

d_gene: TRBD2
abundance: .
j_gene: TRBJ2-3
v_gene: TRBV7-2
CDR3aa: CASTPGLAPYTQYF
CDR3nt: TGTGCCAGCACCCCGGGACTAGCGCCCTATACGCAGTATTTT

d_gene: .
abundance: .
j_gene: TRBJ1-2
v_gene: TRBV5-6
CDR3aa: CASSRGPYGYTF
CDR3nt: TGTGCCAGCAGCCGCGGGCCCTACGGCTACACCTTC

d_gene: .
abundance: medium-sized
j_gene: TRBJ2-6
v_gene: TRBV4-2
CDR3aa: CASSQEGGAGANVLTF
CDR3nt: TGTGCCAGCAGCCAAGAAGGGGGTGCCGGGGCCAACGTCCTGACTTTC

d_gene: .
abundance: .
j_gene: TRBJ2-3
v_gene: TRBV7-3
CDR3aa: CASSVHSTDTQYF
CDR3nt: TGTGCCAGCAGCGTACATAGTACAGATACGCAGTATTTT

d_gene: TRBD1
abundance: .
j_gene: TRBJ1-2
v_gene: TRBV28
CDR3aa: CASSTPTPGTGPQWGYTF
CDR3nt: TGTGCCAGCAGTACGCCTACTCCCGGGACAGGGCCCCAATGGGGCTACACCTTC

d_gene: .
abundance: .
j_gene: TRBJ2-1
v_gene: TRBV7-2
CDR3aa: CASSLGVGGYNEQFF
CDR3nt: TGTGCCAGCAGCTTAGGAGTAGGGGGGTACAATGAGCAGTTCTTC

d_gene: TRBD2
abundance: .
j_gene: TRBJ2-4
v_gene: TRBV5-5
CDR3aa: CASSLNLAGGLNIQYF
CDR3nt: TGTGCCAGCAGCTTGAACCTAGCGGGAGGCCTAAACATTCAGTACTTC

d_gene: TRBD2
abundance: once
j_gene: TRBJ2-5
v_gene: TRBV27
CDR3aa: CASSPSGIQETQYF
CDR3nt: TGTGCCAGCAGTCCTAGCGGTATCCAAGAGACCCAGTACTTC

d_gene: .
abundance: .
j_gene: TRBJ1-5
v_gene: TRBV2
CDR3aa: CASGGTGNQPQHF
CDR3nt: TGTGCCAGCGGGGGGACGGGTAATCAGCCCCAGCATTTT

d_gene: .
abundance: .
j_gene: TRBJ1-4
v_gene: TRBV7-9
CDR3aa: CASSSAWGGREREKLFF
CDR3nt: TGTGCCAGCAGCTCGGCCTGGGGGGGCAGGGAGCGTGAAAAACTGTTTTTT

d_gene: TRBD2
abundance: .
j_gene: TRBJ2-1
v_gene: TRBV6-6
CDR3aa: CASSWTSGILIEQFF
CDR3nt: TGTGCCAGCAGTTGGACTAGCGGGATTTTAATTGAGCAGTTCTTC

d_gene: .
abundance: .
j_gene: TRBJ1-1
v_gene: TRBV9
CDR3aa: CASSLKSGGEAFF
CDR3nt: TGTGCCAGCAGCCTCAAATCCGGGGGTGAAGCTTTCTTT

d_gene: .
abundance: .
j_gene: TRBJ2-1
v_gene: TRBV2
CDR3aa: CASSENEYNEQFF
CDR3nt: TGTGCCAGCAGTGAAAACGAGTACAATGAGCAGTTCTTC

d_gene: .
abundance: .
j_gene: TRBJ2-7
v_gene: TRBV7-9
CDR3aa: CASSGKSSYEQYF
CDR3nt: TGTGCCAGCAGCGGCAAGAGCTCCTACGAGCAGTACTTC

d_gene: .
abundance: .
j_gene: TRBJ2-1
v_gene: TRBV27
CDR3aa: CASSLYGEGVVNEQFF
CDR3nt: TGTGCCAGCAGCCTTTACGGGGAGGGGGTTGTAAATGAGCAGTTCTTC

d_gene: .
abundance: .
j_gene: TRBJ1-2
v_gene: TRBV3-1/TRBV3-2
CDR3aa: CASSHATAYGYTF
CDR3nt: TGTGCCAGCAGCCACGCAACAGCTTATGGCTACACCTTC

d_gene: .
abundance: .
j_gene: TRBJ1-4
v_gene: TRBV5-1
CDR3aa: CASSLEGTYNEKLFF
CDR3nt: TGCGCCAGCAGCTTGGAGGGGACCTATAATGAAAAACTGTTTTTT

d_gene: TRBD2
abundance: once
j_gene: TRBJ2-1
v_gene: TRBV4-1
CDR3aa: CASSQELAGGPSSYNEQFF
CDR3nt: TGCGCCAGCAGCCAAGAACTAGCGGGAGGGCCTAGTTCCTACAATGAGCAGTTCTTC

d_gene: .
abundance: .
j_gene: TRBJ2-7
v_gene: TRBV29-1
CDR3aa: CSVVGERSYEQYF
CDR3nt: TGCAGCGTTGTGGGGGAACGGTCCTACGAGCAGTACTTC

d_gene: .
abundance: few
j_gene: TRBJ1-1
v_gene: TRBV14
CDR3aa: CASSKDLAMNTEAFF
CDR3nt: TGTGCCAGCAGCAAGGACCTAGCCATGAACACTGAAGCTTTCTTT

d_gene: .
abundance: .
j_gene: TRBJ2-2
v_gene: TRBV9
CDR3aa: CASSVDPGRHGELFF
CDR3nt: TGTGCCAGCAGCGTAGATCCAGGGAGGCACGGGGAGCTGTTTTTT

d_gene: .
abundance: .
j_gene: TRBJ2-7
v_gene: TRBV18
CDR3aa: CASSPLGDEQYF
CDR3nt: TGTGCCAGCTCACCACTAGGGGACGAGCAGTACTTC

d_gene: TRBD2
abundance: .
j_gene: TRBJ2-5
v_gene: TRBV27
CDR3aa: CASSLSELAQETQYF
CDR3nt: TGTGCCAGCAGTTTATCGGAACTAGCGCAAGAGACCCAGTACTTC

d_gene: .
abundance: .
j_gene: TRBJ1-2
v_gene: TRBV28
CDR3aa: CASSLGGSYYGYTF
CDR3nt: TGTGCCAGCAGTTTAGGGGGCAGCTACTATGGCTACACCTTC

d_gene: .
abundance: .
j_gene: TRBJ2-7
v_gene: TRBV12-3/TRBV12-4
CDR3aa: CASSLWGSQEQYF
CDR3nt: TGTGCCAGCAGTTTATGGGGGTCACAGGAGCAGTACTTC

d_gene: .
abundance: .
j_gene: TRBJ2-1
v_gene: TRBV11-2
CDR3aa: CASTPGVGALEGGNEQFF
CDR3nt: TGTGCCAGCACCCCAGGCGTCGGGGCCTTGGAAGGTGGGAATGAGCAGTTCTTC

d_gene: TRBD1
abundance: .
j_gene: TRBJ2-7
v_gene: TRBV5-1
CDR3aa: CASSPGQGAVIYEQYF
CDR3nt: TGCGCCAGCAGCCCCGGACAGGGGGCGGTAATCTACGAGCAGTACTTC

d_gene: .
abundance: .
j_gene: TRBJ1-1
v_gene: TRBV5-1
CDR3aa: CASSLKGVDTEAFF
CDR3nt: TGCGCCAGCAGCTTGAAGGGGGTTGACACTGAAGCTTTCTTT

d_gene: .
abundance: .
j_gene: TRBJ1-5
v_gene: TRBV6-6
CDR3aa: CASSYSQGEGPQHF
CDR3nt: TGTGCCAGCAGTTACTCACAGGGAGAGGGTCCCCAGCATTTT

d_gene: TRBD2
abundance: .
j_gene: TRBJ2-2
v_gene: TRBV7-2
CDR3aa: CASSFGAGVNTGELFF
CDR3nt: TGTGCCAGCAGCTTTGGAGCGGGGGTGAACACCGGGGAGCTGTTTTTT

d_gene: .
abundance: .
j_gene: TRBJ1-6
v_gene: TRBV27
CDR3aa: CASSLSRDSPLHF
CDR3nt: TGTGCCAGCAGTTTATCGAGGGATTCACCCCTCCACTTT

d_gene: .
abundance: .
j_gene: TRBJ1-1
v_gene: TRBV5-1
CDR3aa: CASSLDGRGRGTEAFF
CDR3nt: TGCGCCAGCAGCTTGGATGGGAGGGGTAGGGGCACTGAAGCTTTCTTT

d_gene: TRBD2
abundance: .
j_gene: TRBJ2-3
v_gene: TRBV5-1
CDR3aa: CASSFDGGAGGTDTQYF
CDR3nt: TGCGCCAGCAGCTTCGACGGTGGAGCGGGAGGTACAGATACGCAGTATTTT

d_gene: .
abundance: .
j_gene: TRBJ2-7
v_gene: TRBV2
CDR3aa: CASREDRSSYEQYF
CDR3nt: TGTGCCAGCAGAGAAGACAGGAGCTCCTACGAGCAGTACTTC

d_gene: .
abundance: .
j_gene: TRBJ1-5
v_gene: TRBV24-1
CDR3aa: CATSDLGNQPQHF
CDR3nt: TGTGCCACCAGTGATCTGGGCAATCAGCCCCAGCATTTT

d_gene: .
abundance: .
j_gene: TRBJ2-2
v_gene: TRBV19
CDR3aa: CASSIRGENTGELFF
CDR3nt: TGTGCCAGTAGTATCAGGGGGGAGAACACCGGGGAGCTGTTTTTT

d_gene: TRBD2
abundance: few
j_gene: TRBJ2-3
v_gene: TRBV3-1/TRBV3-2
CDR3aa: CASILAGEKGTQYF
CDR3nt: TGTGCCAGCATTTTAGCGGGGGAGAAAGGTACGCAGTATTTT

d_gene: .
abundance: few
j_gene: TRBJ2-7
v_gene: TRBV12-3/TRBV12-4
CDR3aa: CASSPTATYEQYF
CDR3nt: TGTGCCAGCAGCCCGACAGCCACCTACGAGCAGTACTTC

d_gene: .
abundance: .
j_gene: TRBJ2-5
v_gene: TRBV7-3
CDR3aa: CASSLMGWEETQYF
CDR3nt: TGTGCCAGCAGCTTAATGGGGTGGGAGGAGACCCAGTACTTC

d_gene: TRBD1
abundance: .
j_gene: TRBJ2-1
v_gene: TRBV7-2
CDR3aa: CASSLDRGNEQFF
CDR3nt: TGTGCCAGCAGCCTTGACAGGGGGAATGAGCAGTTCTTC

d_gene: TRBD1
abundance: .
j_gene: TRBJ1-5
v_gene: TRBV6-5
CDR3aa: CASSYSGGGGGQPQHF
CDR3nt: TGTGCCAGCAGTTACTCCGGAGGGGGCGGTGGCCAGCCCCAGCATTTT

d_gene: .
abundance: .
j_gene: TRBJ2-1
v_gene: TRBV13
CDR3aa: CASSFPGDYNEQFF
CDR3nt: TGTGCCAGCAGCTTCCCAGGAGACTACAATGAGCAGTTCTTC